This T cell receptor (beta chain) comes out of a study of T cell responses to AZD1222 COVID-19 vaccine. TCRdb's table, derived via immunoSEQ multiplex PCR, lists solely in-frame clones and lacks some. The sample carries 65,000 or so clones, 80% to 85% recorded once. This clone came up a few times. Its antigen is as yet unknown. V was shortened by 6 bases and J by 7 bases, with 18 bases between the two germline ends. The CDR3 has 14 amino acids. CDR1 is MDHEN and CDR2 is SYDVKM in the germline V gene. Notes on the study in general: Females made up more of the donors, who were largely white British, and clonal diversity may have come out too low. Regions 160-218 and 743-854 dominated among vaccine-associated CD4 TCRs spanning spike.

The receptor was derived from an adult in good health. The sample consisted of peripheral blood, taken on day 0 of AZD1222 vaccination. V is TRBV28 and J is TRBJ1-2, with a possible D match to TRBD1 (5 bases). CDR3 region: CASRRQPQSLGYTF. The CDR3 nucleotides are TGTGCCAGCAGACGACAGCCTCAGTCGCTTGGCTACACCTTC.